The text below deals with one T cell receptor beta chain. This specimen belongs to a study of blood T cell repertoires in COVID-19. Assay: immunoSEQ multiplex PCR; the TCRdb copy retains only in-frame clones and omits some. The sample consists of roughly 150,000 clones, more than 75% of them appearing once. The junction had 7 bases not matched to a gene; V was cut back by 5 bases and J by 6 bases. This CDR3 has 14 amino acids. Germline assignment: CDR1 KGHSH and CDR2 LQKENI. Sequencing was carried out using peripheral blood. The TCR was taken from a man aged 80 or over with acute or convalescent COVID-19. V and J are TRBV18 and TRBJ1-1, with 9 positions matching TRBD1. For the CDR3, the DNA is TGTGCCAGCTCATCTCAACAGGGGGCCGCTGAAGCTTTCTTT. It yields the protein CASSSQQGAAEAFF. The full variable domain, its missing parts supplied by reference TRBV18 and TRBJ1-1, is NAGVMQNPRHLVRRRGQEARLRCSPMKGHSHVYWYRQLPEEGLKFMVYLQKENIIDESGMPKERFSAEFPKEGPSILRIQQVVRGDSAAYFCASSSQQGAAEAFFGQGTRLTVV.